A selection of T cell receptor beta chains follows, all from one sample in a study of blood T cell repertoires in COVID-19. Sequencing used immunoSEQ multiplex PCR; TCRdb keeps in-frame clones, though not all of them. The table shows about 130,000 clones, with 85% to 90% occurring only once. The specimen was peripheral blood. The receptors were gathered from a man aged 45 to 65 with active or convalescent COVID-19. The CDR3 runs from the conserved cysteine through the conserved F or W. D genes are given only for firm matches. Part of the rows lack a size; the others show once, few, many or a class for expanded clones.

.,TRBV7-5,TRBJ1-5,.,CARSSDRDQPQHF,TGTGCCAGAAGCTCTGACAGGGATCAGCCCCAGCATTTT
.,TRBV6-2/TRBV6-3,TRBJ2-7,.,CASSLTSTYEQYF,TGTGCCAGCAGCCTAACCTCTACCTACGAGCAGTACTTC
.,TRBV9,TRBJ2-7,TRBD1,CASSVETGNEQYF,TGTGCCAGCAGCGTGGAGACAGGGAACGAGCAGTACTTC
.,TRBV6-2/TRBV6-3,TRBJ2-7,TRBD2,CASTPPGLESYEQYF,TGTGCCAGCACCCCGCCGGGACTAGAATCCTACGAGCAGTACTTC
.,TRBV7-2,TRBJ1-3,TRBD1,CASSIHTGQARNTIYF,TGTGCCAGCAGCATACATACGGGACAGGCTAGAAACACCATATATTTT
.,TRBV5-1,TRBJ2-1,TRBD2,CASSKEASGRVGEQFF,TGCGCCAGCAGCAAAGAAGCTAGCGGGAGGGTCGGTGAGCAGTTCTTC
.,TRBV5-4,TRBJ1-3,TRBD1,CASSLGQGGNTIYF,TGTGCCAGCAGCCTAGGACAGGGGGGGAACACCATATATTTT
.,TRBV5-6,TRBJ2-3,TRBD2,CASSLTPGGEGTDTQYF,TGTGCCAGCAGCTTGACCCCGGGGGGGGAAGGCACAGATACGCAGTATTTT
.,TRBV7-8,TRBJ1-2,TRBD1,CASSGGTGGRYGYTF,TGTGCCAGCAGCGGCGGGACAGGGGGTCGCTATGGCTACACCTTC
few,TRBV5-1,TRBJ2-3,.,CASSFSSDTQYF,TGCGCCAGCAGCTTTTCTTCAGATACGCAGTATTTT
.,TRBV19,TRBJ2-7,.,CASSTQTGSEQYF,TGTGCCAGTAGTACACAGACAGGATCCGAGCAGTACTTC
.,TRBV28,TRBJ1-1,TRBD1,CASGISYQGDTEAFF,TGTGCCAGCGGGATTTCTTATCAGGGGGACACTGAAGCTTTCTTT
.,TRBV14,TRBJ2-5,.,CASSLVRPRETQYF,TGTGCCAGCAGCCTCGTACGTCCTCGGGAGACCCAGTACTTC
.,TRBV10-3,TRBJ1-6,.,CAISEPKGRVNSPLHF,TGTGCCATCAGTGAGCCGAAGGGCAGGGTAAATTCACCCCTCCACTTT
.,TRBV30,TRBJ2-7,.,CAWIATSYEQYF,TGTGCCTGGATCGCAACTAGTTACGAGCAGTACTTC
.,TRBV7-9,TRBJ2-7,.,CASSSFSAGHYEQYF,TGTGCCAGCAGCTCTTTTTCAGCGGGACATTACGAGCAGTACTTC
.,TRBV19,TRBJ2-3,.,CASSPLGGADTQYF,TGTGCCAGTAGTCCTCTTGGGGGCGCAGATACGCAGTATTTT
.,TRBV6-5,TRBJ2-5,.,CASRVERGTQYF,TGTGCCAGCAGGGTGGAACGGGGGACCCAGTACTTC
.,TRBV19,TRBJ1-1,.,CASTRTEGRTEAFF,TGTGCCAGTACCAGGACAGAGGGGCGGACTGAAGCTTTCTTT
.,TRBV15,TRBJ1-6,.,CATSREQGGSPLHF,TGTGCCACCAGCAGAGAACAGGGCGGATCACCCCTCCACTTT
once,TRBV24-1,TRBJ2-1,TRBD1,CATSDSGTGGWDEQFF,TGTGCCACCAGTGACTCCGGGACAGGGGGCTGGGATGAGCAGTTCTTC
.,TRBV10-3,TRBJ2-2,TRBD1,CAISGTGTANTGELFF,TGTGCCATCAGTGGAACCGGGACAGCGAACACCGGGGAGCTGTTTTTT
.,TRBV18,TRBJ2-5,TRBD2,CASSPRLAETQYF,TGTGCCAGCTCACCACGACTAGCGGAGACCCAGTACTTC
.,TRBV5-6,TRBJ1-5,.,CASSLQLNQPQHF,TGTGCCAGCAGCTTACAGTTAAATCAGCCCCAGCATTTT
.,TRBV7-9,TRBJ2-1,.,CASSDSGGPYNEQFF,TGTGCCAGCAGCGACTCCGGGGGTCCCTACAATGAGCAGTTCTTC
.,TRBV9,TRBJ2-1,.,CASSVSGQTHNEQFF,TGTGCCAGCAGCGTATCCGGACAGACGCACAATGAGCAGTTCTTC
once,TRBV7-2,TRBJ2-7,TRBD1,CASSPHGTGGNEQYF,TGTGCCAGCAGCCCCCACGGGACAGGGGGGAACGAGCAGTACTTC
once,TRBV2,TRBJ1-5,.,CASSTYRDQPQHF,TGTGCCAGCAGTACCTACAGGGATCAGCCCCAGCATTTT
.,TRBV28,TRBJ2-1,.,CASSPGGITYNEQFF,TGTGCCAGCAGTCCCGGAGGGATTACCTACAATGAGCAGTTCTTC
.,TRBV6-6,TRBJ1-1,.,CASSSRPRSDTEAFF,TGTGCCAGCAGTTCCCGTCCGAGGTCTGACACTGAAGCTTTCTTT
.,TRBV5-6,TRBJ1-6,.,CASSLGSIGSPLHF,TGTGCCAGCAGCTTGGGTAGTATCGGTTCACCCCTCCACTTT
.,TRBV28,TRBJ2-7,.,CASIPSGPSYEQYF,TGTGCCAGCATCCCGAGCGGTCCCTCCTACGAGCAGTACTTC
few,TRBV6-5,TRBJ1-6,TRBD1,CASSYGQGNSPLHF,TGTGCCAGCAGTTACGGACAGGGTAATTCACCCCTCCACTTT
.,TRBV5-1,TRBJ2-2,.,CASSVSQSQDTGELFF,TGCGCCAGCAGCGTGAGTCAGTCCCAGGACACCGGGGAGCTGTTTTTT
.,TRBV5-5,TRBJ1-4,.,CASSLRGNEKLFF,TGTGCCAGCAGCTTAAGAGGGAATGAAAAACTGTTTTTT
.,TRBV21-1,TRBJ2-7,.,CASSRGDRFYEQYF,TGTGCCAGCAGCAGAGGGGACAGGTTCTACGAGCAGTACTTC